This T cell receptor (beta chain) was obtained from a study of liver allograft versus peripheral blood T cells. About the research overall: Graft-liver T cell receptor repertoires were compared against recipient peripheral blood repertoires.

The length of the CDR3 is 13 residues. V lost 3 bases and J lost 7; bases outside the gene matches: 6. Germline values: CDR1 SQVTM, CDR2 ANQGSEA. A single record per CDR3 protein comes from TCRdb applying MiXCR to the reads. The sample records about 7,300 distinct CDR3 sequences, over 15% being singletons. This TCR was recovered from a human patient who had a liver transplant. Some of these T cells may belong to the graft donor. The genes are TRBV29-1 and TRBJ1-2; TRBD1 matches at 9 bases. In DNA form, the CDR3 reads TGCAGCGTTGAGGGGGACAGGGATCCTGGCTACACCTTC. Its translation is CSVEGDRDPGYTF.